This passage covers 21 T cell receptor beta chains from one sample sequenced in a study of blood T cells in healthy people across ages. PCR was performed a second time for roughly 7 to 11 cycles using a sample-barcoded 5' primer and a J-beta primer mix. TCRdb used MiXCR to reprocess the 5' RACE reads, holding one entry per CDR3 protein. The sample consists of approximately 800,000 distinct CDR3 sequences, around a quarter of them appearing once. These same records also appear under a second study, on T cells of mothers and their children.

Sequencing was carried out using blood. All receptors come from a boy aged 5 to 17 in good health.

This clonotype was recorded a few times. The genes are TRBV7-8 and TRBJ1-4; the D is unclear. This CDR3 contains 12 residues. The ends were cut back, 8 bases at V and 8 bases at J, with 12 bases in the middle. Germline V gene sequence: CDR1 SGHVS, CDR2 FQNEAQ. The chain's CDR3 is CASSKTGEKLFF. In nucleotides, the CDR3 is TGTGCCAGCTCGAAAACCGGGGAAAAACTGTTTTTT.

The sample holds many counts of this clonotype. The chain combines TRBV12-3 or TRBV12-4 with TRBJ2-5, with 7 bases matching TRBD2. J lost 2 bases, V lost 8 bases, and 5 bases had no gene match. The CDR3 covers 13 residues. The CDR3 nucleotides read TGTGCCAGCTCCGGGGGGATACAAGAGACCCAGTACTTC. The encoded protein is CASSGGIQETQYF.

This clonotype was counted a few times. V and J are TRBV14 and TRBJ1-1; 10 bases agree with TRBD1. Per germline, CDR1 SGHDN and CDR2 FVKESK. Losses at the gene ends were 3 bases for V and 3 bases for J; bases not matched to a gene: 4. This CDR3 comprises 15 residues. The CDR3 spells CASSHWTGGYTEAFF. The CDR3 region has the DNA TGTGCCAGCAGCCATTGGACAGGGGGTTACACTGAAGCTTTCTTT.

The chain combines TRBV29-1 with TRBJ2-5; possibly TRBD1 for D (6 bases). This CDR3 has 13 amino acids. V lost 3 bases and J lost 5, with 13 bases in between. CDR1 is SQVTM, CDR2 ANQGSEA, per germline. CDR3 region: CSVDMGAGETQYF. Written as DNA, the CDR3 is TGCAGCGTTGATATGGGGGCTGGGGAGACCCAGTACTTC.

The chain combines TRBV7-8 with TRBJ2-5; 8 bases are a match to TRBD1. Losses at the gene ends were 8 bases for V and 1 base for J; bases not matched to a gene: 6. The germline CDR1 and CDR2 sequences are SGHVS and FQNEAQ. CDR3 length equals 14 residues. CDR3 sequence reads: CASGQGRPQETQYF. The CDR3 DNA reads TGTGCCAGCGGACAGGGCCGCCCCCAAGAGACCCAGTACTTC.

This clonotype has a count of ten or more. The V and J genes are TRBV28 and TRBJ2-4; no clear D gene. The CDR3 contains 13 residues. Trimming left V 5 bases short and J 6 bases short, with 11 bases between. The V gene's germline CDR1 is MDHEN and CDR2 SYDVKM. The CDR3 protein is CASSPHKGNIQYF. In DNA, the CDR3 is TGTGCCAGCAGTCCTCATAAGGGAAACATTCAGTACTTC.

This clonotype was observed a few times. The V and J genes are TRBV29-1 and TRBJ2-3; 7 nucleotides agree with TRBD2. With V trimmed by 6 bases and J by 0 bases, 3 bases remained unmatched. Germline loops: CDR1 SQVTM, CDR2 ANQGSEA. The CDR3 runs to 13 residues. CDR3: CSVLSGSTDTQYF. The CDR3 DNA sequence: TGCAGCGTCCTTAGCGGGAGCACAGATACGCAGTATTTT.

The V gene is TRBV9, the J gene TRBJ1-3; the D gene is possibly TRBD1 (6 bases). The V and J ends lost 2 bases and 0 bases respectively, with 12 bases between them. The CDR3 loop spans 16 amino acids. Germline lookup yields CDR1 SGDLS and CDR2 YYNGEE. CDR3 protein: CASSVGGPTSGNTIYF. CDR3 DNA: TGTGCCAGCAGCGTCGGGGGGCCCACCTCTGGAAACACCATATATTTT.

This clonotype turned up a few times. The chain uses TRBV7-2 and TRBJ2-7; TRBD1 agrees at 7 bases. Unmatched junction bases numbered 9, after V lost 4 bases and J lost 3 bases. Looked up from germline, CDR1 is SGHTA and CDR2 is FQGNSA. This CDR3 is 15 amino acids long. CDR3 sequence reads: CASSSRGGVYYEQYF. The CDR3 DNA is TGTGCCAGCAGCTCCCGAGGGGGCGTGTACTACGAGCAGTACTTC.

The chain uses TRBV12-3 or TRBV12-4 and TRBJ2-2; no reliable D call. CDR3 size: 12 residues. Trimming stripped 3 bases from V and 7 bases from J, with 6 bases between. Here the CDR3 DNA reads TGTGCCAGCAGTTTCTGGGTCGGGGAGCTGTTTTTT. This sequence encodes CASSFWVGELFF.

The CDR3 sequence: CASSVGSSGAYEQYF. The CDR3 region has the DNA TGTGCCAGCAGCGTAGGATCTAGCGGAGCCTACGAGCAGTACTTC. The V gene is TRBV9, the J gene TRBJ2-5, with TRBD2 matching over 7 bases. TRBJ2-7 matches the DNA end more closely, so the J call is doubtful. The germline gives CDR1 SGDLS, CDR2 YYNGEE. The CDR3 extends over 15 amino acids.

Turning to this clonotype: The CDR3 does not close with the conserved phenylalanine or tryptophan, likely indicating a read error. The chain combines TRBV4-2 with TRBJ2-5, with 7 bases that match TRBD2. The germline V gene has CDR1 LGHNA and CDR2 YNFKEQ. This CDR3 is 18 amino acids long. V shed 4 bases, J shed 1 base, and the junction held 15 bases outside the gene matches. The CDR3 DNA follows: TGTGCCAGCAGCCGGCTCCCGGGACCCAAGCGGGGCCAAGAGACCCAGTACCTC. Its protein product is CASSRLPGPKRGQETQYL.

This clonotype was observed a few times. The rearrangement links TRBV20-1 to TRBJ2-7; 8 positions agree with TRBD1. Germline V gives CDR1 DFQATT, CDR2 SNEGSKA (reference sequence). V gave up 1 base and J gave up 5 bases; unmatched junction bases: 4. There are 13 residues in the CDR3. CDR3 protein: CSARGRTGNEQYF. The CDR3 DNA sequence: TGCAGTGCTAGAGGTAGGACAGGGAACGAGCAGTACTTC.

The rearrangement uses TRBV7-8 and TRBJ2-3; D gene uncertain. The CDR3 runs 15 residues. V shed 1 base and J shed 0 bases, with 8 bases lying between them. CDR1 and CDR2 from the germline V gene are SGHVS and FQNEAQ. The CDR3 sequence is CASSLEGQSTDTQYF. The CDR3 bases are TGTGCCAGCAGCTTAGAAGGGCAGAGCACAGATACGCAGTATTTT.

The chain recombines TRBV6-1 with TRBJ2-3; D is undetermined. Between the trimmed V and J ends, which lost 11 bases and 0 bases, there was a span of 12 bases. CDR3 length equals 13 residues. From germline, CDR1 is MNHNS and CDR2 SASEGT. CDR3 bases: TGTGCCGGCGCTCTAGGAAGCACAGATACGCAGTATTTT. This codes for CAGALGSTDTQYF.

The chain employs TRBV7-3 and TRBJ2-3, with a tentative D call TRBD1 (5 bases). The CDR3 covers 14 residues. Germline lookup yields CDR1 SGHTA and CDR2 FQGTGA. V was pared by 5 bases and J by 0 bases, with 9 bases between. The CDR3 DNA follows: TGTGCCAGCAGCCCAGGGATGAGCACAGATACGCAGTATTTT. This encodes CASSPGMSTDTQYF.

CDR3 DNA sequence: TGCAGTGCTCAGGGAGGGGGCGCGGGACTAGCGACCGGGGAGCTGTTTTTT. Its translation: CSAQGGGAGLATGELFF. The chain joins TRBV20-1 to TRBJ2-2, with 10 bases matching TRBD2. The V gene's germline CDR1 is DFQATT and CDR2 SNEGSKA (reference sequence). CDR3 length equals 17 residues. The V and J ends lost 5 bases and 5 bases, in that order; junction bases with no gene match: 14.

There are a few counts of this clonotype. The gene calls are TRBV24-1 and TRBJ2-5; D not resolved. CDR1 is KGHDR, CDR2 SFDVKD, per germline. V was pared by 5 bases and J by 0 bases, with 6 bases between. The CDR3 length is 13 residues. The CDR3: CATSATDQETQYF. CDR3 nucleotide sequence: TGTGCCACCAGTGCTACAGACCAAGAGACCCAGTACTTC.

CDR3 region: CASSARVLAGHDTQYF. The CDR3 bases are TGTGCCAGTAGTGCGAGGGTCCTAGCGGGGCACGATACGCAGTATTTT. The gene calls are TRBV19 and TRBJ2-3; 9 positions agree with TRBD2. J lost 6 bases, V lost 5 bases, and 12 bases had no gene match. This CDR3 is 16 amino acids long. The germline gives CDR1 LNHDA, CDR2 SQIVND (reference sequence).

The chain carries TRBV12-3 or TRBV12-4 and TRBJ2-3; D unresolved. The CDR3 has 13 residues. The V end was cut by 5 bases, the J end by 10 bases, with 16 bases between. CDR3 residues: CASSITEFMAQYF. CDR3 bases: TGTGCCAGCAGTATTACGGAGTTTATGGCGCAGTATTTT.

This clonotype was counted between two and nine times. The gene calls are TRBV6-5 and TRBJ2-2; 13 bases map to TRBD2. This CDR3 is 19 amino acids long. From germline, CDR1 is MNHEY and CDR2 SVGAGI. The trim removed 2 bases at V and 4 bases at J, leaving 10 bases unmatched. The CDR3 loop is CASSYRGLAGAWGTGELFF. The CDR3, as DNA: TGTGCCAGCAGTTACCGCGGACTAGCGGGGGCTTGGGGCACCGGGGAGCTGTTTTTT.